These 5 T cell receptor beta chains originate from one sample sequenced in a study of CD4 and CD8 cells across lung adenocarcinoma regions. TCRdb called the PCR reads again in MiXCR, with one record for every CDR3 protein. The data hold approximately 3,700 distinct CDR3 sequences, with roughly two thirds observed a single time. What was sequenced was CD8+ T cells from the margin of a lung tumor. The receptors come from a female donor with lung adenocarcinoma. The CD4 and CD8 labels of this study may be unreliable.

The chain couples TRBV12-5 to TRBJ2-1; TRBD2 matches at 16 bases. This CDR3 spans 22 amino acids. Per the germline V gene, CDR1 is LGHNT and CDR2 is FRNRAP. Germline trimming cut 2 bases from V and 7 bases from J; bases unmatched to any gene: 20. CDR3 sequence: CASGLPSTGGTSGRAGANEQFF. The CDR3 bases are TGTGCTAGTGGTTTGCCATCAACGGGGGGGACTAGCGGGAGGGCCGGGGCTAATGAGCAGTTCTTC.

The V and J genes are TRBV6-5 and TRBJ2-1, with 10 bases aligning to TRBD2. V gave up 4 bases and J gave up 8 bases; unmatched junction bases: 8. CDR1 is MNHEY and CDR2 is SVGAGI in the germline V gene. The CDR3 contains 15 residues. The CDR3 DNA reads TGTGCCAGCAGTTTGGGACTAGCGTTCTTGGATGAGCAGTTCTTC. It encodes CASSLGLAFLDEQFF.

The chain is built from TRBV6-1 and TRBJ1-1; no clear D gene. The CDR3 covers 12 residues. The germline gives CDR1 MNHNS, CDR2 SASEGT. Trimming shortened V by 7 bases and J by 0 bases, and 6 bases separated the two germline ends. CDR3 in DNA: TGTGCCAGCACGGTGGTGAACACTGAAGCTTTCTTT. It specifies CASTVVNTEAFF.

This clonotype has more than one count but fewer than ten. The gene calls are TRBV6-5 and TRBJ1-1; a weak D match, TRBD1 (5 bases). V lost 2 bases and J 1 base, leaving 5 bases between the germline ends. Germline CDR1 is MNHEY and CDR2 is SVGAGI. The CDR3 consists of 13 residues. CDR3 residues: CASSYRGNTEAFF. In DNA, the CDR3 is TGTGCCAGCAGTTACAGGGGGAACACTGAAGCTTTCTTT.

The chain uses TRBV6-5 and TRBJ1-1; 7 bases map to TRBD1. Trimming at V came to 0 bases and at J to 5 bases, leaving 6 bases not matched to a gene. Germline V gives CDR1 MNHEY, CDR2 SVGAGI. The CDR3 contains 15 residues. The CDR3 DNA is TGTGCCAGCAGTTACTCGTGGTCAGGGGGAACTGAAGCTTTCTTT. It codes for CASSYSWSGGTEAFF.